This T cell receptor (beta chain) originates from a study of immune heterogeneity within non-small cell lung tumors. Ten or more counts support this clonotype. Its antigen is unknown. Study findings and constraints: Local T-cell clonality was recorded as moderately but significantly correlated with local tumor mutational burden, with R about 0.35. There were identical dominant CDR3 beta clonotypes recurring across tumor sites within a patient, together with site-unique high-frequency clones.

The V end was cut by 5 bases, the J end by 8 bases, with 16 bases between. The CDR3 is 15 amino acids. CDR1 and CDR2 from the germline V gene are SGHDN and FVKESK. TCR beta CDR3 was amplified by multiplex PCR, first round around 10 cycles, 32 V and 13 J primers. Via MiXCR, TCRdb re-called the multiplex PCR reads, giving one row per CDR3 protein. The data hold over 10,000 distinct CDR3 sequences, with about a quarter observed a single time. Template came from bulk tumor genomic DNA, at 550 to 700 ng per sample. Taken during surgery, several biopsies per primary tumor were spaced as far apart as possible within the tumor mass. Patients had untreated, newly diagnosed non-small cell lung cancer and underwent curative surgery. Everyone who gave samples had just been diagnosed with non-small cell lung cancer and was having surgery with curative intent.

This clonotype was sampled from a man aged 45-65 years with non-small cell lung cancer. V and J are TRBV14 and TRBJ1-6; D is possibly TRBD1 (5 bases). Sequencing input: lung tumor tissue. DNA for the CDR3: TGTGCCAGCAGCGCTCTATCAGGGCTTGATTCACCCCTCCACTTT. Translated, it gives CASSALSGLDSPLHF.